Each of the 22 T cell receptor beta chains below was sequenced from the same sample in a study of metastatic and nonmetastatic thyroid tumors. Through MiXCR, TCRdb re-clonotyped the PCR reads. This repertoire shows approximately 30,000 clones, 7.4% found once; its top ten account for about 39%. Treatment of any kind had been given to no patient before thyroid surgery. Sequenced material: blood. These TCRs come from a female donor with papillary thyroid cancer or a benign thyroid nodule (not recorded which). Some clones in this sample may be carry-over from other donors' samples.

This clone was observed at least ten times. The V call is TRBV20-1, the J call TRBJ2-6; D is possibly TRBD2 (5 bases). Germline CDR1 and CDR2: DFQATT and SNEGSKA (reference sequence). V was cut by 6 bases and J by 4 bases, with 13 bases left in between. The CDR3 contains 14 residues. DNA of the CDR3: TGCAGTGCCCGTGGCGGGTCCGGGGCCAACGTCCTGACTTTC. Translation gives CSARGGSGANVLTF.

This clone was seen ten or more times. The chain uses TRBV11-2 and TRBJ2-5; weak D call: TRBD2 (5 bases). Trimming cost V 7 bases and J 0 bases, with 15 bases left between them. This CDR3 is 15 amino acids long. Germline V lookup: CDR1 SGHAT, CDR2 FQNNGV. The CDR3 DNA sequence: TGTGCCAGCACCCAAGACCGGGGTAACCAAGAGACCCAGTACTTC. Translation: CASTQDRGNQETQYF.

This clone was picked up many times. The V gene is TRBV5-1, the J gene TRBJ2-2; tentative D call: TRBD1 (6 bases). Trimming took off 0 bases at V and 2 bases at J, with 17 bases between the two ends. The CDR3 has 18 amino acids. Per germline, CDR1 SGHRS and CDR2 YFSETQ. CDR3 sequence: CASSLVSQGRGNTGELFF. In DNA, the CDR3 is TGCGCCAGCAGCTTGGTATCACAGGGAAGGGGAAACACCGGGGAGCTGTTTTTT.

This clone was counted at least ten times. The chain employs TRBV28 and TRBJ2-3; TRBD2 matches at 7 bases. CDR1 and CDR2 (germline): MDHEN, SYDVKM. V lost 6 bases and J lost 5; bases outside the gene matches: 5. The CDR3 is 13 amino acids. CDR3 sequence reads: CASRGGFRDTQYF. The DNA of the CDR3 is TGTGCCAGCAGGGGGGGGTTTCGAGATACGCAGTATTTT.

This clone was recorded at least ten times. V gene TRBV7-2 combines with J gene TRBJ2-7, with 10 bases matching TRBD2. This CDR3 comprises 15 residues. Trimming took 5 bases from V and 2 from J; bases not matched to a gene: 6. Germline V gives CDR1 SGHTA, CDR2 FQGNSA. CDR3 sequence reads: CASSEKAGGPYEQYF. CDR3 nucleotides: TGTGCCAGCAGCGAAAAAGCGGGAGGGCCCTACGAGCAGTACTTC.

This clone showed up many times. The chain links TRBV12-3 or TRBV12-4 to TRBJ2-3, with TRBD2 identical over 8 bases. V lost 6 bases, J lost 0 bases, and 11 bases stayed unmatched. The CDR3 has 17 amino acids. For the CDR3, the DNA is TGTGCCAGCAGGGGAAACCCCGGGACTAGAAGCACAGATACGCAGTATTTT. Amino acids: CASRGNPGTRSTDTQYF.

This clone has ten or more counts. DNA for the CDR3: TGTGCCAGCAGAGGCATCAGACAGGGATCGAACACTGAAGCTTTCTTT. It is translated as CASRGIRQGSNTEAFF. The chain has TRBV6-1 and TRBJ1-1, with TRBD1 matching over 7 bases. The ends lost 6 bases at V and 1 base at J; junction bases unmatched: 11. CDR1 is MNHNS, CDR2 SASEGT, per germline. This CDR3 is built from 16 residues.

V gene TRBV20-1 combines with J gene TRBJ2-6; D not certain. Deletions cut 5 bases from V and 2 bases from J, with 16 bases between. CDR1 is DFQATT and CDR2 is SNEGSKA in the germline V gene (reference sequence). This CDR3 comprises 16 residues. This chain's CDR3 is CSAEKSHDTGANVLTF. The CDR3 bases are TGCAGTGCTGAGAAAAGCCACGATACTGGGGCCAACGTCCTGACTTTC.

This clone has a count of ten or more. This chain connects TRBV7-8 to TRBJ1-2; 7 nucleotides match TRBD1. Germline CDR1 and CDR2: SGHVS and FQNEAQ. The ends lost 4 bases at V and 6 bases at J; junction bases unmatched: 11. The CDR3 loop spans 15 amino acids. This CDR3 reads CASSSETGRRNGYTF. CDR3 DNA: TGTGCCAGCAGCTCTGAGACAGGGAGGCGTAATGGCTACACCTTC.

This clone was seen repeatedly, ten times or more. This chain links TRBV7-9 with TRBJ1-4; D call uncertain. The CDR3 extends over 15 amino acids. Germline values: CDR1 SEHNR, CDR2 FQNEAQ (reference sequence). V dropped 1 base and J dropped 6 bases, with 12 bases sitting between them. CDR3 DNA sequence: TGTGCCAGCAGCTTAGGTACGGGCTGGGATGAAAAACTGTTTTTT. Translated, it gives CASSLGTGWDEKLFF. Full variable domain (rest looked up from reference TRBV7-9 and TRBJ1-4): DTGVSQNPRHKITKRGQNVTFRCDPISEHNRLYWYRQTLGQGPEFLTYFQNEAQLEKSRLLSDRFSAERPKGSFSTLEIQRTEQGDSAMYLCASSLGTGWDEKLFFGSGTQLSVL.

This clone was recorded a few times. An end of the junction does not agree with germline; a read error may underlie this. J is TRBJ2-1 and V is TRBV6-5; 11 bases map to TRBD2. Germline V gene lookup returns CDR1 MNHEY and CDR2 SVGAGI. This CDR3 is built from 15 residues. CDR3 sequence reads: CASSHLAGGSNEQSF. In DNA, the CDR3 is TGTGCCAGCAGTCACCTAGCGGGAGGTAGCAATGAGCAGTCCTTC.

The sample holds a few counts of this clone. The rearrangement uses TRBV12-3 or TRBV12-4 and TRBJ1-2; TRBD1 is a possible D gene (6 bases). CDR3 length equals 16 residues. Trimming shortened V by 7 bases and J by 1 base, and 19 bases separated the two germline ends. The CDR3 nucleotides are TGTGCCAGCAAATTGACAGGTGCGAGAGGTAACTATGGCTACACCTTC. Amino acids: CASKLTGARGNYGYTF.

This clone was recorded at least ten times. The chain combines TRBV12-3 or TRBV12-4 with TRBJ2-1; no clear D gene. V lost 7 bases and J 7 bases, leaving 17 bases between the germline ends. This CDR3 contains 14 residues. The CDR3 nucleotides read TGTGCCAGCACTGTGCCCCCGGAAGGGAATGAGCAGTTCTTC. Translating gives CASTVPPEGNEQFF.

This clone was counted at least ten times. The chain uses TRBV20-1 and TRBJ1-2; D call uncertain. The germline V and J ends were trimmed by 0 bases and 3 bases, with 20 bases remaining between them. CDR1 is DFQATT and CDR2 is SNEGSKA in the germline V gene (reference sequence). This CDR3 is built from 17 residues. The CDR3 DNA reads TGCAGTGCTAGAGATAGGTTCGGTTTGGCCAAGGACTATGGCTACACCTTC. Its translation: CSARDRFGLAKDYGYTF.

There are many counts of this clone. The chain couples TRBV6-1 to TRBJ2-1; 7 nucleotides line up with TRBD1. In germline, CDR1 is MNHNS, CDR2 SASEGT. With V trimmed by 5 bases and J by 5 bases, 3 bases remained unmatched. CDR3 length: 13 residues. The CDR3 here is CASSSQGNNEQFF. For the CDR3, the DNA is TGTGCCAGCAGTTCACAGGGGAACAATGAGCAGTTCTTC.

In regard to this clone: This sequence may be a read error, since a much larger clone differs from it by one base. This rearrangement joins TRBV19 to TRBJ2-1; TRBD1 might be the D (5 bases). The germline CDR1 and CDR2 sequences are LNHDA and SQIVND (reference sequence). Trimming removed 2 bases at V and 7 bases at J, with 9 bases between. This CDR3 has 13 amino acids. CDR3 loop: CASSIKRGNEQFF. CDR3 bases: TGTGCCAGTAGTATAAAAAGGGGTAATGAGCAGTTCTTC.

This clone was seen at least ten times. This chain connects TRBV28 to TRBJ2-3; D gene ambiguous. V shed 5 bases and J shed 7 bases, with 16 bases lying between them. In germline, CDR1 is MDHEN, CDR2 SYDVKM. This CDR3 is built from 14 residues. CDR3 sequence reads: CASSPPASLNTQYF. DNA for the CDR3: TGTGCCAGCAGTCCGCCAGCGTCTCTGAATACGCAGTATTTT.

This clone was seen at least ten times. The chain is built from TRBV3-1 and TRBJ1-2; D is ambiguous. Germline CDR1 and CDR2: LGHDT and YNNKEL (reference sequence). V was trimmed by 5 bases and J by 4 bases, leaving 14 bases between them. The CDR3 is 14 residues long. CDR3 DNA sequence: TGTGCCAGCAGCTCGGTGGGAGGGTTCTATGGCTACACCTTC. Translation gives CASSSVGGFYGYTF. The full variable domain, with the rest looked up from reference TRBV3-1 and TRBJ1-2, is DTAVSQTPKYLVTQMGNDKSIKCEQNLGHDTMYWYKQDSKKFLKIMFSYNNKELIINETVPNRFSPKSPDKAHLNLHINSLELGDSAVYFCASSSVGGFYGYTFGSGTRLTVV.

This clone was seen at least ten times. The same CDR3 arises from other DNA sequences in this sample as well. The V and J genes are TRBV5-4 and TRBJ2-7; D is perhaps TRBD1 (5 bases). Looked up from germline, CDR1 is SGHNT and CDR2 is YYREEE (reference sequence). V was clipped by 1 base and J by 3 bases, with 8 bases between them. The CDR3 consists of 13 residues. The CDR3: CASSLQGIYEQYF. CDR3 DNA sequence: TGTGCCAGCAGCTTGCAGGGTATCTACGAGCAGTACTTC.

In this sample, this clone turned up many times. The V gene is TRBV11-3, the J gene TRBJ2-5; D unresolved. Trimming took 5 bases from V and 5 from J, leaving 18 bases between them. CDR3 length equals 15 residues. The germline V gene encodes CDR1 SGHNT and CDR2 YENEEA. The CDR3 sequence is CASSRALGGPETQYF. The CDR3 DNA reads as TGTGCCAGCAGCCGGGCTCTGGGCGGCCCGGAGACCCAGTACTTC.

This clone was counted ten times or more. The CDR3: CASSPGTKHGYTF. The DNA of the CDR3 is TGTGCCAGCTCCCCCGGGACCAAGCATGGCTACACCTTC. The gene calls are TRBV18 and TRBJ1-2, with D tentatively TRBD1 (5 bases). CDR1 and CDR2 from the germline V gene are KGHSH and LQKENI. Trimming shortened V by 6 bases and J by 6 bases, and 14 bases separated the two germline ends. This CDR3 region has 13 residues. Supplemented by reference TRBV18 and TRBJ1-2, the full variable domain reads NAGVMQNPRHLVRRRGQEARLRCSPMKGHSHVYWYRQLPEEGLKFMVYLQKENIIDESGMPKERFSAEFPKEGPSILRIQQVVRGDSAAYFCASSPGTKHGYTFGSGTRLTVV.

This clone has at least ten counts. The gene calls are TRBV7-2 and TRBJ1-6, with D possibly matching TRBD1 (5 bases). Germline V gene sequence: CDR1 SGHTA, CDR2 FQGNSA. The CDR3 spans 15 residues. Trimming left V 2 bases short and J 7 bases short, with 12 bases between. Here the CDR3 reads CASSLTTVSNSPLHF. The CDR3 DNA reads as TGTGCCAGCAGCTTAACGACAGTTTCCAATTCACCCCTCCACTTT.